Following are 30 T cell receptor beta chains from one sample sequenced in a study of blood T cell repertoires in COVID-19. The assay was immunoSEQ multiplex PCR, and TCRdb's table has in-frame clones only and misses some. The sample includes 200,000 to 250,000 clones, roughly 86% of them seen just once. The sample consisted of PBMCs or T cells enriched from blood (not recorded which). Receptors were obtained from a young man with acute COVID-19.

The chain is built from TRBV2 and TRBJ2-7; D is perhaps TRBD1 (5 bases). CDR1 is SNHLY, CDR2 FYNNEI, per germline. The V gene lost 5 bases and the J gene lost 4 bases, with 12 bases spanning the gap. The CDR3 sequence is 13 residues long. In DNA, the CDR3 is TGTGCCAGCAGTCAGGGTGGATCTTACGAGCAGTACTTC. It encodes CASSQGGSYEQYF.

The chain combines TRBV9 with TRBJ2-3, with D possibly TRBD2 on 6 matching bases. V was pared by 3 bases and J by 5 bases, with 16 bases between. This CDR3 comprises 15 residues. CDR1 and CDR2 from the germline V gene are SGDLS and YYNGEE. The CDR3 sequence is CASSAPGTSLDTQYF. The DNA for the CDR3 is TGTGCCAGCAGCGCGCCCGGGACTTCTCTAGATACGCAGTATTTT.

V usage is TRBV2 and J usage is TRBJ2-2; D may be TRBD2 (6 bases). Germline CDR1 and CDR2: SNHLY and FYNNEI. The V end lost 8 bases, the J end lost 7 bases, and 14 bases lay between the germline ends. The CDR3 has 13 residues. The CDR3 DNA follows: TGTGCCAGCGACGGGGGAGGAATCGGGGAGCTGTTTTTT. It encodes CASDGGGIGELFF.

J is TRBJ2-3 and V is TRBV27, with a weak D call TRBD1 (7 bases). CDR1 is MNHEY, CDR2 SMNVEV, per germline (reference sequence). This CDR3 has 13 amino acids. With 9 bases removed from V and 5 bases from J, the gap between germline ends came to 15 bases. CDR3 coding DNA: TGTGCCAGACCCAGGGGGGCGGGAGATACGCAGTATTTT. This translates into CARPRGAGDTQYF.

This chain uses TRBV7-3 with TRBJ2-5; 11 bases are shared with TRBD2. Per the germline V gene, CDR1 is SGHTA and CDR2 is FQGTGA. This CDR3 spans 17 amino acids. V trimming: 3 bases; J trimming: 4 bases; junction bases outside the gene matches: 10. The CDR3 reads CASSFSGRESTGETQYF. The CDR3 DNA reads TGTGCCAGCAGCTTTAGCGGGAGGGAAAGTACGGGAGAGACCCAGTACTTC.

The V and J genes are TRBV2 and TRBJ2-7; 9 bases fit TRBD1. The trim removed 6 bases at V and 2 bases at J, leaving 14 bases unmatched. Per germline, CDR1 SNHLY and CDR2 FYNNEI. This CDR3 is built from 17 residues. CDR3 protein: CASSAKNRDRVTYEQYF. CDR3 DNA: TGTGCCAGCAGCGCAAAAAACCGGGACAGGGTTACCTACGAGCAGTACTTC.

V usage is TRBV19 and J usage is TRBJ2-7, with D uncertain. CDR3 length: 13 residues. Trimming removed 7 bases at V and 1 base at J, with 11 bases between. Germline V lookup: CDR1 LNHDA, CDR2 SQIVND (reference sequence). CDR3 residues: CASTLGGSYEQYF. The CDR3 DNA is TGTGCCAGTACCCTAGGCGGTTCCTACGAGCAGTACTTC.

This chain connects TRBV21-1 to TRBJ2-2; the table names TRBD1, a call not compared with the DNA. TRBV21-1 constitutes a pseudogene. This CDR3 contains 17 residues. This CDR3 reads CASSKGSRGAGTGELFF. CDR3 DNA: TGTGCCAGCAGCAAAGGGAGCAGGGGCGCGGGCACCGGGGAGCTGTTTTTT.

The gene calls are TRBV7-3 and TRBJ2-3; D is ambiguous. Trimming took off 6 bases at V and 3 bases at J, with 7 bases between the two ends. From germline, CDR1 is SGHTA and CDR2 FQGTGA. This CDR3 has 12 residues. Here the CDR3 reads CASSRRTDTQYF. The DNA for the CDR3 is TGTGCCAGCAGTCGCAGGACAGATACGCAGTATTTT.

CDR3 DNA: TGTGCCTGGATTTCGGACTACTATGGCTACACCTTC. Encoded protein: CAWISDYYGYTF. V gene TRBV30 combines with J gene TRBJ1-2, with D unclear. The germline V gene encodes CDR1 GTSNPN and CDR2 SVGIG (reference sequence). There are 12 residues in the CDR3. Trimming shortened V by 4 bases and J by 3 bases, and 9 bases separated the two germline ends.

V and J are TRBV11-2 and TRBJ2-4; 12 bases are shared with TRBD1. J was trimmed by 6 bases and V by 5 bases; bases with no gene match: 8. Germline CDR1 and CDR2: SGHAT and FQNNGV. The CDR3 has 16 amino acids. This CDR3 is CASSRLRGQGANIQYF. Here the CDR3 DNA reads TGTGCCAGCAGCCGCCTCAGGGGACAGGGGGCAAACATTCAGTACTTC.

This chain links TRBV6-2 or TRBV6-3 with TRBJ2-5; 12 positions match TRBD2. Germline trimming cut 2 bases from V and 1 base from J; bases unmatched to any gene: 5. Germline CDR1 reads MNHEY; CDR2 reads SVGEGT. The CDR3 is made up of 17 amino acids. CDR3 protein: CASSYGRTSGIQETQYF. DNA of the CDR3: TGTGCCAGCAGTTACGGTCGGACTAGCGGGATCCAAGAGACCCAGTACTTC.

This sequence joins TRBV9 and TRBJ1-2, with D perhaps TRBD1 (5 bases). Germline-derived CDR1 and CDR2 are SGDLS and YYNGEE. This CDR3 is built from 16 residues. Trimming removed 2 bases from V and 8 bases from J, with 22 bases in between. For the CDR3, the DNA is TGTGCCAGCAGCGTCCCCCTGGGGGGTCGAAGCGTCGGCTACACCTTC. It translates to CASSVPLGGRSVGYTF. The full variable domain, rest sourced from reference TRBV9 and TRBJ1-2, is DSGVTQTPKHLITATGQRVTLRCSPRSGDLSVYWYQQSLDQGLQFLIQYYNGEERAKGNILERFSAQQFPDLHSELNLSSLELGDSALYFCASSVPLGGRSVGYTFGSGTRLTVV.

This chain uses TRBV9 with TRBJ2-2; a possible D gene is TRBD2 (6 bases). CDR1 is SGDLS and CDR2 is YYNGEE in the germline V gene. V lost 0 bases to trimming and J lost 7 bases, with 13 bases between them. The CDR3 covers 15 residues. DNA of the CDR3: TGTGCCAGCAGCGTAGGGGGGACTTTGGGCGGGGAGCTGTTTTTT. Its translation is CASSVGGTLGGELFF.

This sequence joins TRBV6-1 and TRBJ2-1, with 14 bases aligning to TRBD2. This CDR3 has 18 residues. Germline CDR1 reads MNHNS; CDR2 reads SASEGT. The trim removed 2 bases at V and 0 bases at J, leaving 3 bases unmatched. CDR3: CASSERGTSGSSYNEQFF. For the CDR3, the DNA is TGTGCCAGCAGTGAAAGGGGGACTAGCGGGAGCTCCTACAATGAGCAGTTCTTC.

V is TRBV5-1 and J is TRBJ1-3, with a possible D match to TRBD1 (5 bases). V lost 1 base and J 1 base, leaving 15 bases between the germline ends. The CDR3 runs 17 residues. Germline lookup yields CDR1 SGHRS and CDR2 YFSETQ. CDR3 coding DNA: TGCGCCAGCAGCTTGTTGGGGACTTCGGTATCTGGAAACACCATATATTTT. Translated, it gives CASSLLGTSVSGNTIYF. Drawing the rest from reference TRBV5-1 and TRBJ1-3, the complete variable domain is KAGVTQTPRYLIKTRGQQVTLSCSPISGHRSVSWYQQTPGQGLQFLFEYFSETQRNKGNFPGRFSGRQFSNSRSEMNVSTLELGDSALYLCASSLLGTSVSGNTIYFGEGSWLTVV.

This chain links TRBV7-2 with TRBJ2-5, with D possibly matching TRBD2 (6 bases). Germline V gives CDR1 SGHTA, CDR2 FQGNSA. This CDR3 has 14 amino acids. Trimming removed 5 bases from V and 6 bases from J, with 16 bases in between. This CDR3 is CASSTFEAGKTQYF. CDR3 DNA sequence: TGTGCCAGCAGCACATTTGAGGCGGGGAAGACCCAGTACTTC. Complete variable domain (other parts from reference TRBV7-2 and TRBJ2-5): GAGVSQSPSNKVTEKGKDVELRCDPISGHTALYWYRQSLGQGLEFLIYFQGNSAPDKSGLPSDRFSAERTGGSVSTLTIQRTQQEDSAVYLCASSTFEAGKTQYFGPGTRLLVL.

This clone has just one count. The V gene is TRBV14, the J gene TRBJ2-7; D is perhaps TRBD2 (6 bases). Germline V gene sequence: CDR1 SGHDN, CDR2 FVKESK. This CDR3 spans 13 amino acids. V lost 2 bases, J lost 4 bases, and 9 bases lay in between. The CDR3 is CASSQRTIYEQYF. The CDR3 DNA reads as TGTGCCAGCAGCCAAAGGACTATTTACGAGCAGTACTTC. Full variable domain (remainder filled in from reference TRBV14 and TRBJ2-7): EAGVTQFPSHSVIEKGQTVTLRCDPISGHDNLYWYRRVMGKEIKFLLHFVKESKQDESGMPNNRFLAERTGGTYSTLKVQPAELEDSGVYFCASSQRTIYEQYFGPGTRLTVT.

This chain links TRBV5-4 with TRBJ2-1; TRBD2 aligns across 16 bases. This CDR3 has 16 residues. The trim removed 4 bases at V and 6 bases at J, leaving 4 bases unmatched. CDR1 is SGHNT and CDR2 is YYREEE in the germline V gene (reference sequence). The CDR3 here is CASSPGTSGRGNEQFF. DNA of the CDR3: TGTGCCAGCAGCCCTGGGACTAGCGGGAGGGGCAATGAGCAGTTCTTC.

The chain carries TRBV6-5 and TRBJ2-2, with 8 bases identical to TRBD1. The CDR3 covers 15 residues. Germline V lookup: CDR1 MNHEY, CDR2 SVGAGI. Losses at the gene ends were 2 bases for V and 3 bases for J; bases not matched to a gene: 2. In DNA form, the CDR3 reads TGTGCCAGCAGTTACACACAGGGGGACACCGGGGAGCTGTTTTTT. Translation: CASSYTQGDTGELFF.

The chain uses TRBV25-1 and TRBJ2-2; D is undetermined. The germline V gene has CDR1 MGHDK and CDR2 SYGVNS. The CDR3 covers 12 residues. V dropped 2 bases and J dropped 7 bases, with 5 bases sitting between them. CDR3 bases: TGTGCCAGCAGTGAAACGGGCGGGGAGCTGTTTTTT. Its protein is CASSETGGELFF.

The rearrangement uses TRBV2 and TRBJ2-6; 9 bases line up with TRBD1. CDR1 is SNHLY and CDR2 is FYNNEI in the germline V gene. The CDR3 length is 17 residues. Trimming removed 6 bases from V and 0 bases from J; junction bases left unmatched: 6. The CDR3 sequence: CASSLDRGYSGANVLTF. The CDR3 coding sequence is TGTGCCAGCAGCCTGGACAGGGGTTACTCTGGGGCCAACGTCCTGACTTTC. The entire variable domain, with the rest obtained from reference TRBV2 and TRBJ2-6, is as follows: EPEVTQTPSHQVTQMGQEVILRCVPISNHLYFYWYRQILGQKVEFLVSFYNNEISEKSEIFDDQFSVERPDGSNFTLKIRSTKLEDSAMYFCASSLDRGYSGANVLTFGAGSRLTVL.

Only one count was recorded for this clone. The chain uses TRBV28 and TRBJ2-4; a weak D match, TRBD2 (5 bases). The V end was cut by 1 base, the J end by 0 bases, with 10 bases between. Germline CDR1 MDHEN, CDR2 SYDVKM. CDR3 length: 16 amino acids. This chain's CDR3 is CASSLYGDIAKNIQYF. DNA for the CDR3: TGTGCCAGCAGTTTATACGGGGATATAGCCAAAAACATTCAGTACTTC.

The genes are TRBV7-9 and TRBJ2-2; D may be TRBD2 (5 bases). Germline V gene data show CDR1 as SEHNR and CDR2 as FQNEAQ (reference sequence). The CDR3 is made up of 17 amino acids. V lost 5 bases and J 1 base, leaving 17 bases between the germline ends. CDR3 nucleotides: TGTGCCAGCAGCAACCTCGAGGGCAAAGTGAACACCGGGGAGCTGTTTTTT. Its translation is CASSNLEGKVNTGELFF.

This clone has a handful of counts. This sequence joins TRBV7-9 and TRBJ2-3; weak D call: TRBD2 (5 bases). The V gene lost 1 base and the J gene lost 6 bases, with 14 bases spanning the gap. Germline CDR1 SEHNR, CDR2 FQNEAQ (reference sequence). This CDR3 is 15 amino acids long. The CDR3 sequence is CASSLVRGSPDTQYF. In DNA form, the CDR3 reads TGTGCCAGCAGCTTAGTTCGAGGGTCCCCTGATACGCAGTATTTT.

This clone has a single count. V gene TRBV3-1 (or the pseudogene TRBV3-2) combines with J gene TRBJ1-1, with 7 bases lining up with TRBD1. Germline loops: CDR1 LGHDT, CDR2 YNNKEL (reference sequence). V dropped 1 base and J dropped 8; count of bases not matched to a gene: 4. CDR3 size: 13 residues. CDR3 nucleotides: TGTGCCAGCAGCCAAGGTTGGACAGGCGAAGCTTTCTTT. This codes for CASSQGWTGEAFF.

The rearrangement joins TRBV30 to TRBJ2-1; no clear D. Trimming pared 4 bases from V and 7 bases from J, leaving 11 bases between. This CDR3 region has 12 residues. Germline V gene sequence: CDR1 GTSNPN, CDR2 SVGIG (reference sequence). CDR3 amino acids: CAWKGAGNEQFF. CDR3 DNA sequence: TGTGCCTGGAAAGGAGCCGGGAATGAGCAGTTCTTC.

The chain carries TRBV27 and TRBJ2-5; possible D gene TRBD2, 5 bases. V was cut by 9 bases and J by 5 bases, with 28 bases left in between. CDR3 length: 17 amino acids. CDR1 and CDR2 from the germline V gene are MNHEY and SMNVEV (reference sequence). CDR3 loop: CASQDGRPGASGETQYF. In nucleotides, the CDR3 is TGTGCCAGTCAGGATGGGAGACCGGGCGCTTCCGGGGAGACCCAGTACTTC.

The chain employs TRBV19 and TRBJ2-7; 10 nucleotides agree with TRBD2. This CDR3 region has 13 residues. The V segment lost 5 bases and the J segment 7 bases; nucleotides outside the gene matches: 5. Germline CDR1 and CDR2: LNHDA and SQIVND (reference sequence). This chain's CDR3 is CASSPSGSNEQYF. DNA of the CDR3: TGTGCCAGTAGTCCTAGCGGGAGTAATGAGCAGTACTTC.

The chain employs TRBV30 and TRBJ1-1; a possible D gene is TRBD1 (5 bases). Per the germline V gene, CDR1 is GTSNPN and CDR2 is SVGIG (reference sequence). This CDR3 is built from 14 residues. Between the trimmed V and J ends, which lost 4 bases and 0 bases, there was a span of 12 bases. Here the CDR3 reads CAWTPKGMNTEAFF. The CDR3 region has the DNA TGTGCCTGGACACCCAAGGGGATGAACACTGAAGCTTTCTTT.